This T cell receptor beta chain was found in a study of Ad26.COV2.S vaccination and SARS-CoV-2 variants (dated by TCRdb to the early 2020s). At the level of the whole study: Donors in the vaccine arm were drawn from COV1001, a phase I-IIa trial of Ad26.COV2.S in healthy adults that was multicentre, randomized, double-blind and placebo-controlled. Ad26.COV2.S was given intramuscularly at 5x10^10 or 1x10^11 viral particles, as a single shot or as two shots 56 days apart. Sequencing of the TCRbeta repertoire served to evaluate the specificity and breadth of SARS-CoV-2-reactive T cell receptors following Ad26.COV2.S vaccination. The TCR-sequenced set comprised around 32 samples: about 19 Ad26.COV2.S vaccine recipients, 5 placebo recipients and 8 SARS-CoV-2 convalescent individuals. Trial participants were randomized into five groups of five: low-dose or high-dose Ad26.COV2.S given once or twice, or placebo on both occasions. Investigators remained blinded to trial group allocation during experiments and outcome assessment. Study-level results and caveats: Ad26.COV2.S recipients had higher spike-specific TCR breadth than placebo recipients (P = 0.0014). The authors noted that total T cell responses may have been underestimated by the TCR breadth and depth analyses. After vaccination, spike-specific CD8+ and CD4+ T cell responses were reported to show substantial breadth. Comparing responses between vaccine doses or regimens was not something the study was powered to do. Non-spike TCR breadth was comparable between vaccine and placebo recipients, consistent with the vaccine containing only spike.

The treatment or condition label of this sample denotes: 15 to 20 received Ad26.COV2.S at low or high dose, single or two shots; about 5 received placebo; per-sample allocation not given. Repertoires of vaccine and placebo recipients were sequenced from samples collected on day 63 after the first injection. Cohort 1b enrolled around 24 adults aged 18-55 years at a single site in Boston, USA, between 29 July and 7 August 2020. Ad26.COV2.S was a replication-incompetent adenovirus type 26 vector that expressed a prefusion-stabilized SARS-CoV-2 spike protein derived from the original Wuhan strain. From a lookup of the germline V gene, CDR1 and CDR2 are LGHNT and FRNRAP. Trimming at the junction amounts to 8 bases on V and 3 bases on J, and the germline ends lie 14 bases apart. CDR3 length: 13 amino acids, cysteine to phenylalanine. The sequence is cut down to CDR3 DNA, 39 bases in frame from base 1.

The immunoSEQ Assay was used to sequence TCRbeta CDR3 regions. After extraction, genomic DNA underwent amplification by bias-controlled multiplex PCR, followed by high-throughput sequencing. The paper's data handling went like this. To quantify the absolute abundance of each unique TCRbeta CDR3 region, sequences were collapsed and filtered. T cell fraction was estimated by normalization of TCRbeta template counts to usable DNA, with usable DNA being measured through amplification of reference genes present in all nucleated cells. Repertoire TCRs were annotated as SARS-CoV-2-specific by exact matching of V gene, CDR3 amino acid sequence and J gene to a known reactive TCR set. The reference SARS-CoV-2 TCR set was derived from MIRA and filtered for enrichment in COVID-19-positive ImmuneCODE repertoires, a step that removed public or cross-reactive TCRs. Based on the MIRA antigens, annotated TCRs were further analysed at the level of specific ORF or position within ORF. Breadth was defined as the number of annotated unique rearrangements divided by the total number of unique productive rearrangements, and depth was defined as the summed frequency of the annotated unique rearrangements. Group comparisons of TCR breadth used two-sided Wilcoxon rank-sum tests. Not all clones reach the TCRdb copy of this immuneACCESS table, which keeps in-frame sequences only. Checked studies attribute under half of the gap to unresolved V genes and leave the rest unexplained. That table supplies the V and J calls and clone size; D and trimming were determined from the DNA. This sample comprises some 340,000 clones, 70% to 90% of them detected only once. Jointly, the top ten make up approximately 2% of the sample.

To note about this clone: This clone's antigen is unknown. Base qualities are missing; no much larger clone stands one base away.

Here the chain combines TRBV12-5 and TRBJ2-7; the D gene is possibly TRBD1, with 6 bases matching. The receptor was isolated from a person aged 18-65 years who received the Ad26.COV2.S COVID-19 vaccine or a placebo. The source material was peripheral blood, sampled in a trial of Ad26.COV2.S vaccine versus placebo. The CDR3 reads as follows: CASSRGTVYEQYF. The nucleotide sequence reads TGTGCTAGTTCCAGGGGCACAGTCTACGAGCAGTACTTC.